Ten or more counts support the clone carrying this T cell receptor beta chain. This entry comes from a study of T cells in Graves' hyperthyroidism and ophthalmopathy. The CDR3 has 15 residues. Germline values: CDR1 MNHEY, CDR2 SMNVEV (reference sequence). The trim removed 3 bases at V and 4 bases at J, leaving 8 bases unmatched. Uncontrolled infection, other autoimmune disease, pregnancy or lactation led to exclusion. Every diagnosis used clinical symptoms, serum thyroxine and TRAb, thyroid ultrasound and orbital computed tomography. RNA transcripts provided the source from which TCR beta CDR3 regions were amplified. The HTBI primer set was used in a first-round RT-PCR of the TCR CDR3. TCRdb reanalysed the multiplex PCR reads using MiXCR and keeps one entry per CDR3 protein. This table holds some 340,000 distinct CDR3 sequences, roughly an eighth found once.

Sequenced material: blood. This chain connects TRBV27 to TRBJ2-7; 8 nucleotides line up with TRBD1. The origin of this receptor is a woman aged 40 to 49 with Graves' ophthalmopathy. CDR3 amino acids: CASSFRQGRKYEQYF. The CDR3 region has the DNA TGTGCCAGCAGTTTCCGACAGGGGAGAAAGTACGAGCAGTACTTC.